What follows describes a single T cell receptor (beta chain). Antigen unknown. V was shortened by 1 base and J by 0 bases, with 6 bases between the two germline ends. Looked up from germline, CDR1 is MGHRA and CDR2 is YSYEKL. This CDR3 has 15 amino acids. All donors were Caucasian adults living in Nashville, Tennessee. The data derive from a study of shared clonotypes between healthy human individuals. Findings and limits, study-wide: Exclusively blood specimens were collected; tissue repertoires likely differ.

Sequencing was performed with immunoSEQ multiplex PCR; in TCRdb, only in-frame clones are kept and a portion is missing. The table includes about 2,500,000 clones, 85% to 95% detected once. Sequenced: naive CD4+ T cells sorted from blood. As for subset: CD45RA+ positively selected. The V and J genes are TRBV4-1 and TRBJ1-4; D is undetermined. This receptor was identified in a man younger than 35 in good health. CDR3: CASSQGTATNEKLFF. The CDR3 DNA sequence: TGCGCCAGCAGCCAAGGAACAGCAACTAATGAAAAACTGTTTTTT.